This section outlines one T cell receptor beta chain sequence together with its context. What was amplified from RNA transcripts were TCR beta CDR3 regions. The TCR CDR3 was amplified in a first-round RT-PCR using the HTBI primer set. TCRdb re-analysed the multiplex PCR reads in MiXCR, keeping a single row per CDR3 protein. The sample carries about 350,000 distinct CDR3 sequences, roughly an eighth recorded once. This entry is derived from a study of T cells in Graves' hyperthyroidism and ophthalmopathy. This CDR3 has 15 residues. Germline assignment: CDR1 LNHDA and CDR2 SQIVND (reference sequence). V shed 3 bases and J shed 4 bases, with 15 bases lying between them.

This chain connects TRBV19 to TRBJ1-2; D gene uncertain. Input material: blood. The clonotype comes from a middle-aged woman with Graves' ophthalmopathy. This CDR3 is CASSMVGNYIYGYTF. CDR3 DNA sequence: TGTGCCAGTAGTATGGTGGGTAACTATATCTATGGCTACACCTTC.